This T cell receptor beta chain came from a study of blood T cell repertoires in COVID-19. The wider study: Samples taken during acute and convalescent COVID-19 were collected in the United States, Italy and Spain. The cDNA or gDNA used as material had been derived from T cells, B-cell-depleted T cells, or PBMCs.

Germline CDR1 is SGHTA and CDR2 is FQGNSA. V was pared by 6 bases and J by 0 bases, with 11 bases of the junction left unmatched. The CDR3 contains 19 residues. This clone was observed a handful of times. Methods used by the authors: Reference gene primers were amplified, and this amplification served to estimate nucleated cell counts. Clones were read by immunoSEQ multiplex PCR, and TCRdb kept only the in-frame ones, dropping some. V, J and clone size are those of that table, while D and trimming were read from the DNA. The sample lists 250,000 or so clones, roughly 90% seen once, with just under 2% in the top ten.

The sample was peripheral blood. This receptor was identified in a man under 40 with active or convalescent COVID-19. The chain employs TRBV7-2 and TRBJ2-1; 13 bases fit TRBD2. The CDR3 sequence is CASRFSGLAGLSSYNEQFF. Written as DNA, the CDR3 is TGTGCCAGCAGATTTTCGGGACTAGCGGGGCTAAGCTCCTACAATGAGCAGTTCTTC. Combining the CDR3 with reference TRBV7-2 and TRBJ2-1 gives the whole variable domain GAGVSQSPSNKVTEKGKDVELRCDPISGHTALYWYRQSLGQGLEFLIYFQGNSAPDKSGLPSDRFSAERTGGSVSTLTIQRTQQEDSAVYLCASRFSGLAGLSSYNEQFFGPGTRLTVL.